In this sample, the clone carrying this TCR beta chain turned up once. What it binds is unknown. Other DNA variants within this sample encode the same CDR3. This record belongs to a study of shared clonotypes between healthy human individuals. The table came from immunoSEQ multiplex PCR; TCRdb's copy has only in-frame clones and leaves some out. The sample comprises over a million clones, approximately 98% of which are singletons, and roughly 0.45% rests with the top ten. General study results and limits: Only blood was sampled; tissue repertoires likely differ.

Sequencing input: naive CD4+ T cells sorted from blood. Subset noted: CD45RA+ positively selected. This clonotype was obtained from a man between 25 and 39 years old in good health.

In nucleotides, the CDR3 is TGTGCCAGCAGTTACCGGGGGCGAGGAGAAAACATTCAGTACTTC. It is translated as CASSYRGRGENIQYF. J is TRBJ2-4 and V is TRBV6-5; either TRBD1 or TRBD2 may supply D (6 bases each). V shed 2 bases and J shed 5 bases, with 13 bases lying between them. This CDR3 spans 15 amino acids. Germline V gene sequence: CDR1 MNHEY, CDR2 SVGAGI.